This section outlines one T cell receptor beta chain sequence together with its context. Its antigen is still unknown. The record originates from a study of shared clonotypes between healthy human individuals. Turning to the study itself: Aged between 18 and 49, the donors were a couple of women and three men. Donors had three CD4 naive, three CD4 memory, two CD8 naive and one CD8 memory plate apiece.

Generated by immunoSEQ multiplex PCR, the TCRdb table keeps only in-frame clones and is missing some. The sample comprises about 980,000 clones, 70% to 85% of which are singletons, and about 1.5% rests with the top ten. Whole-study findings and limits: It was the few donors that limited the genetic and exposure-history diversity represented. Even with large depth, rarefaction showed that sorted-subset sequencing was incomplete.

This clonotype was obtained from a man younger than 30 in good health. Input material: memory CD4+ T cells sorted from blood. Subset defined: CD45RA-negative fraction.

Here the CDR3 reads CASSLSNVGNQPQHF. In DNA form, the CDR3 reads TGTGCCAGCAGCTTAAGTAACGTTGGCAATCAGCCCCAGCATTTT. The chain carries TRBV11-2 and TRBJ1-5; D is unresolved. Germline CDR1 reads SGHAT; CDR2 reads FQNNGV. Trimming took off 2 bases at V and 2 bases at J, with 10 bases between the two ends. This CDR3 is built from 15 residues. Variable domain in full (rest from reference TRBV11-2 and TRBJ1-5): EAGVAQSPRYKIIEKRQSVAFWCNPISGHATLYWYQQILGQGPKLLIQFQNNGVVDDSQLPKDRFSAERLKGVDSTLKIQPAKLEDSAVYLCASSLSNVGNQPQHFGDGTRLSIL.